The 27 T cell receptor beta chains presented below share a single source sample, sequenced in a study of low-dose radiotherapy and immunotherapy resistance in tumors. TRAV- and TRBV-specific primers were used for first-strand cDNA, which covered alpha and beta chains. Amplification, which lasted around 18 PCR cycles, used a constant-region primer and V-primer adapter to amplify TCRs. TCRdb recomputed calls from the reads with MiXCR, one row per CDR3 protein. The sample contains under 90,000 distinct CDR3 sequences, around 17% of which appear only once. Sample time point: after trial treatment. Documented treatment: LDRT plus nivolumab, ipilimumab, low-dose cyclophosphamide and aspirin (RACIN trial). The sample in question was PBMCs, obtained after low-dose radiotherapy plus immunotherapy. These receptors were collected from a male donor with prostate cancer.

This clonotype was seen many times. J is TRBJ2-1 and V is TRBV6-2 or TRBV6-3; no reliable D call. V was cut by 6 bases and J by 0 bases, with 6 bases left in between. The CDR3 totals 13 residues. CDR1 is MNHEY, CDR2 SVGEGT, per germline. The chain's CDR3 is CASSYSSYNEQFF. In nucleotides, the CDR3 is TGTGCCAGCAGCTACAGCTCCTACAATGAGCAGTTCTTC.

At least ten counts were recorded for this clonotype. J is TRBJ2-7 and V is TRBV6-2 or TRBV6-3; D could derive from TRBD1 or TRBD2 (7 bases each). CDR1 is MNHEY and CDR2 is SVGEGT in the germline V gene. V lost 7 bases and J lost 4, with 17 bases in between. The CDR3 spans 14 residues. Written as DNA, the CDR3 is TGTGCCAGCACCGCCAGGGGGGGATTATACGAGCAGTACTTC. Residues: CASTARGGLYEQYF.

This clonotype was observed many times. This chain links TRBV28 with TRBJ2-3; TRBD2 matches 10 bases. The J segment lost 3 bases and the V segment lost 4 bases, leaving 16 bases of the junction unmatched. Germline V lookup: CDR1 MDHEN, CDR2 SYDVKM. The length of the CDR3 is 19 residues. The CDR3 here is CASSSPLSSPGLATDTQYF. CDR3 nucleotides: TGTGCCAGCAGTTCCCCCCTTTCTAGTCCGGGACTAGCGACAGATACGCAGTATTTT.

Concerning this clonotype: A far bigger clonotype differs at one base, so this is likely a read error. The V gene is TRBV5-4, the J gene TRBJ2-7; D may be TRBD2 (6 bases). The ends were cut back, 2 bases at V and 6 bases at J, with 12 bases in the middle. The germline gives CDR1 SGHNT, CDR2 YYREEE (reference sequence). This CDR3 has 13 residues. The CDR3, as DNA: TGTGCCAGCAGCTTCAGCCTAGCGTTCGAGCAGTACTTC. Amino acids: CASSFSLAFEQYF.

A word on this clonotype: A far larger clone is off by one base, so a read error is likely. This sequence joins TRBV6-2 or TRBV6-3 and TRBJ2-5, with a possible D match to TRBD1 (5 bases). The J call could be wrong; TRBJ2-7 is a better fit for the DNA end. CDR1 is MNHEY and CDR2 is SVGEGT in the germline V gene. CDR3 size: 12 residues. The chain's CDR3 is CARRRQGYEQYF. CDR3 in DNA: TGTGCCCGCAGGCGGCAGGGCTACGAGCAGTACTTC.

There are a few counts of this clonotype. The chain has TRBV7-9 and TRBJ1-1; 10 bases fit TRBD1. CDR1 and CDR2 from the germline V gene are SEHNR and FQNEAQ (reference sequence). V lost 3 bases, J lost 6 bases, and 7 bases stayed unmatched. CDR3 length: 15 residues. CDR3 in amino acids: CASSLMTGGLAEAFF. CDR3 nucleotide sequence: TGTGCCAGCAGCTTGATGACAGGGGGCCTGGCTGAAGCTTTCTTT.

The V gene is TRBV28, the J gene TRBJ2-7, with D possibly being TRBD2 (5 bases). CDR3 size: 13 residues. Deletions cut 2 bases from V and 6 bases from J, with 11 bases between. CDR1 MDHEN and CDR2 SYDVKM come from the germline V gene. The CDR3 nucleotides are TGTGCCAGCAGTTTAATCTGGGAGCGCGAGCAGTACTTC. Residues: CASSLIWEREQYF.

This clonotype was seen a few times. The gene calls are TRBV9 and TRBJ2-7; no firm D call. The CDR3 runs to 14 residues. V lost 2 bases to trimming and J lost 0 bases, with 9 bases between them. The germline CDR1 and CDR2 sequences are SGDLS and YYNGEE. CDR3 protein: CASSVDIHSYEQYF. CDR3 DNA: TGTGCCAGCAGCGTTGACATCCACTCCTACGAGCAGTACTTC.

Here the CDR3 reads CAISESLAGAGTDTQYF. The CDR3 bases are TGTGCCATCAGTGAGTCTCTAGCGGGAGCTGGCACAGATACGCAGTATTTT. This chain connects TRBV10-3 to TRBJ2-3; 10 bases align to TRBD2. The CDR3 extends over 17 amino acids. CDR1 and CDR2 (germline): ENHRY, SYGVKD. Unmatched junction bases numbered 4, after V lost 0 bases and J lost 1 base.

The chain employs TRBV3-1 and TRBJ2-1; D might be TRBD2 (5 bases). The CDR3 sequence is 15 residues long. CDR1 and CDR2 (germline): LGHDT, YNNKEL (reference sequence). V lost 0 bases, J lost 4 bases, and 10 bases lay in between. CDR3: CASSQDSREYNEQFF. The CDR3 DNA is TGTGCCAGCAGCCAAGATAGTCGGGAATACAATGAGCAGTTCTTC.

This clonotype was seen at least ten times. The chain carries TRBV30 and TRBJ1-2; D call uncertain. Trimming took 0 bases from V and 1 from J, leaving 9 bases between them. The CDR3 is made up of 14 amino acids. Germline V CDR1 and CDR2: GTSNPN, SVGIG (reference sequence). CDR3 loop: CAWSVKGSNYGYTF. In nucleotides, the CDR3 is TGTGCCTGGAGTGTAAAGGGAAGTAACTATGGCTACACCTTC.

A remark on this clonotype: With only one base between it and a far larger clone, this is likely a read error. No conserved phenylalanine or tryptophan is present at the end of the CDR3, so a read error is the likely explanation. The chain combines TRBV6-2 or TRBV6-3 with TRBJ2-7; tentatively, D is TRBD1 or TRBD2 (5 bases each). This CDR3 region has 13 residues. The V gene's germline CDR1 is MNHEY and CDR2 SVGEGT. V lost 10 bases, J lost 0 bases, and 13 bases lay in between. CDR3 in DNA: TGTGCCACGGACTCTGACAGCTCCTACGAGCAGTACTTG. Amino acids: CATDSDSSYEQYL.

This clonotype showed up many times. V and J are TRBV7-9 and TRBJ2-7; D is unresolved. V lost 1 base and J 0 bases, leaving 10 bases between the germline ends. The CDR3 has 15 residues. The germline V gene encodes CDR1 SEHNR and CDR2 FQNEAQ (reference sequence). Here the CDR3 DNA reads TGTGCCAGCAGCTTAGAGGCAGGTGTCTCCTACGAGCAGTACTTC. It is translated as CASSLEAGVSYEQYF. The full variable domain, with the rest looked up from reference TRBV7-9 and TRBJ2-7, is DTGVSQNPRHKITKRGQNVTFRCDPISEHNRLYWYRQTLGQGPEFLTYFQNEAQLEKSRLLSDRFSAERPKGSFSTLEIQRTEQGDSAMYLCASSLEAGVSYEQYFGPGTRLTVT.

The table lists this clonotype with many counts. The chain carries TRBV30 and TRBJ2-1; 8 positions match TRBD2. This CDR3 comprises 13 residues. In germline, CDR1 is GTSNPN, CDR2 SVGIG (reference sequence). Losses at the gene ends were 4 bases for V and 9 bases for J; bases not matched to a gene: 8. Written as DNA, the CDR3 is TGTGCCTGGATGGGACTAGGAGGCGGTGAGCAGTTCTTC. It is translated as CAWMGLGGGEQFF.

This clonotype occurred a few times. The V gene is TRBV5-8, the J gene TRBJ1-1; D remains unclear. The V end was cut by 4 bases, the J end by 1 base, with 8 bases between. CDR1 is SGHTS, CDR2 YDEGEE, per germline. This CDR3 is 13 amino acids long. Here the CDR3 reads CASSTARNTEAFF. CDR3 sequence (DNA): TGTGCCAGCAGCACCGCTAGGAACACTGAAGCTTTCTTT.

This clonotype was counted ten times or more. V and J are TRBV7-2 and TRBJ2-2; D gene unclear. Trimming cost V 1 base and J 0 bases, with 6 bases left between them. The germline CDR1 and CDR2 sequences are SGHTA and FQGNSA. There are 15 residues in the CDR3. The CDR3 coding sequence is TGTGCCAGCAGCTTAGAGGAGACGAACACCGGGGAGCTGTTTTTT. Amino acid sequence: CASSLEETNTGELFF.

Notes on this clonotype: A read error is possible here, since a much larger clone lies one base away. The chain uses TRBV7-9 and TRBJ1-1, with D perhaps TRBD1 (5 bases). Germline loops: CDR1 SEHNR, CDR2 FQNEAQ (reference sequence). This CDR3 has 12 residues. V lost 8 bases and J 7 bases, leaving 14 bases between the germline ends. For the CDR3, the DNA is TGTGCCAGCGAATCCGGGGGGGGTGAAGCTTTCTTT. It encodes CASESGGGEAFF.

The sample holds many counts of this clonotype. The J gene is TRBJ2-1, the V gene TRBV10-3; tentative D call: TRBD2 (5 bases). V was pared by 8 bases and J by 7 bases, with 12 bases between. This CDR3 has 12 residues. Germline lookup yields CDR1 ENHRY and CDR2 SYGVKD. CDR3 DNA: TGTGCCATCGGTGGAGGACTTAATGAGCAGTTCTTC. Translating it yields CAIGGGLNEQFF.

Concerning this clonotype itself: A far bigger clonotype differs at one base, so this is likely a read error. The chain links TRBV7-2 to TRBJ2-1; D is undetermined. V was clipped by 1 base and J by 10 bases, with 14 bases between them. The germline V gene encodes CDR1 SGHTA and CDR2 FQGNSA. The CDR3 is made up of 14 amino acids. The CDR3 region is CASSLVGYPYEQFF. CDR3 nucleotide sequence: TGTGCCAGCAGCTTAGTAGGGTACCCCTACGAGCAGTTCTTC.

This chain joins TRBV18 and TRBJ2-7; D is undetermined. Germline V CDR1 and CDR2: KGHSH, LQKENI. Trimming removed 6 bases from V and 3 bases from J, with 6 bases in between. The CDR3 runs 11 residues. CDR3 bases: TGTGCCAGCTCCGACGGCTACGAGCAGTACTTC. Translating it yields CASSDGYEQYF.

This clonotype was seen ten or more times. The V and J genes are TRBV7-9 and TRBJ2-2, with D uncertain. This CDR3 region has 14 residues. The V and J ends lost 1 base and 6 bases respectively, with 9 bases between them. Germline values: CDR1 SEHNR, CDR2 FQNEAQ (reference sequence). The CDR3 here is CASSLEVGSGELFF. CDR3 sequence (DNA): TGTGCCAGCAGCTTAGAGGTGGGCTCCGGGGAGCTGTTTTTT.

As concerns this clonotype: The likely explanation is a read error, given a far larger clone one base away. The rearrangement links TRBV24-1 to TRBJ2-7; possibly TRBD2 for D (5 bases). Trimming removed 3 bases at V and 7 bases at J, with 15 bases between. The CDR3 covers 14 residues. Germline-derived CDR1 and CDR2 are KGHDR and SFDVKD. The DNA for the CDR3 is TGTGCCACCAGTGATGGTGGACTGTACAATGAGCAGTACTTC. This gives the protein CATSDGGLYNEQYF.

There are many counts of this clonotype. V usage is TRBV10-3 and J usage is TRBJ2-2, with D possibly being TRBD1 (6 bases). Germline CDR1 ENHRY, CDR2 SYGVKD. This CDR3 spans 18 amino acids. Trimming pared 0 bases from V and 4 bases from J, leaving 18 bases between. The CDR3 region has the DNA TGTGCCATCAGTGAGTCTCCCATCCGGGACACGGGCACCGGGGAGCTGTTTTTT. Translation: CAISESPIRDTGTGELFF.

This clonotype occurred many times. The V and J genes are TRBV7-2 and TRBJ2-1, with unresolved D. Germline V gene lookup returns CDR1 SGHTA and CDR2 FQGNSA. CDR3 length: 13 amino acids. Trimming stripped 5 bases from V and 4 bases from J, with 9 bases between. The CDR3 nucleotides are TGTGCCAGCAGCCTACACCAGTACAATGAGCAGTTCTTC. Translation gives CASSLHQYNEQFF.

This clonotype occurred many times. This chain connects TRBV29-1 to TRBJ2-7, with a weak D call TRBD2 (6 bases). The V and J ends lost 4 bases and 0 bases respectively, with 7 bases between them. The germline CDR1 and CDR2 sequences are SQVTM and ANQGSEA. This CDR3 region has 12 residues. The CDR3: CSVGDSSYEQYF. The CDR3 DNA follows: TGCAGCGTTGGGGACTCCTCCTACGAGCAGTACTTC.

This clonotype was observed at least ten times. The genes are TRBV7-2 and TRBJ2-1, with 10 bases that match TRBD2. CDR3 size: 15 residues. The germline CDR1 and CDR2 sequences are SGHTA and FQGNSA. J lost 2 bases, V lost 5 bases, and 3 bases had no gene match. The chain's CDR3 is CASSSGRGTYNEQFF. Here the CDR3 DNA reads TGTGCCAGCAGCAGCGGGAGGGGGACCTACAATGAGCAGTTCTTC.

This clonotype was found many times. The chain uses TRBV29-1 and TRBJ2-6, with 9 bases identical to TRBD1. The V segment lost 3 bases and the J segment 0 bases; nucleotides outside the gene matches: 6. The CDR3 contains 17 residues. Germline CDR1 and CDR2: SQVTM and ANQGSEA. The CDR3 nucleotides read TGCAGCGTTGAGGACCGGGACAGGGACTCTGGGGCCAACGTCCTGACTTTC. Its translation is CSVEDRDRDSGANVLTF.